This T cell receptor beta chain came from a study of T-cell reconstitution after alpha-beta-depleted transplantation in children. Regarding the study as a whole: The study reportedly traced alpha-beta T cells about two months after transplant to several hundred expanded graft clones. One year after transplant, T-cell counts and diversity came mostly from newly produced T cells. The origin of high day-60 TCRbeta diversity in some patients lay in surviving recipient T cells and thymic progenitors.

A word on this clonotype: The antigen is unknown.

Unique molecular identifiers were used to barcode this TCRbeta library. TCRdb passed the PCR reads through MiXCR, listing each CDR3 protein once. The data contain 610,000 or so distinct CDR3 sequences, roughly 27% of them singletons. This CDR3 is built from 13 residues. Germline V gene data show CDR1 as SEHNR and CDR2 as FQNEAQ (reference sequence). The ends were cut back, 8 bases at V and 3 bases at J, with 13 bases in the middle. V is TRBV7-9 and J is TRBJ1-1; no reliable D call. This material consisted of PBMCs, taken before TCRalphabeta/CD19-depleted stem cell transplant. This TCR derives from a boy under three years old with Wiskott-Aldrich syndrome, due to receive a stem cell transplant. The CDR3 here is CASLTIGDTEAFF. CDR3 nucleotide sequence: TGTGCCAGCTTGACTATTGGGGACACTGAAGCTTTCTTT.